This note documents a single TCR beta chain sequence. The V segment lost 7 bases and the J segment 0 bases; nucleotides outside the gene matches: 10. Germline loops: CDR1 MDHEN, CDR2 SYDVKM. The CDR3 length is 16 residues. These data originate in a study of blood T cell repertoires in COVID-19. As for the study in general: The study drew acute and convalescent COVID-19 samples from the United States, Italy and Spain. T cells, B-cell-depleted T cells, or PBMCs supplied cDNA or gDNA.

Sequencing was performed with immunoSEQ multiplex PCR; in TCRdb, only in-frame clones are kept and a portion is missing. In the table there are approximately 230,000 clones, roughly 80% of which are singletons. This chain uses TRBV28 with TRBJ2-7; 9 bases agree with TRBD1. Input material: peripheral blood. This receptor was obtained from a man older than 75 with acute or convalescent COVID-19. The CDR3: CASTSVGTGISYEQYF. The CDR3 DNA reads TGTGCCAGCACCTCTGTAGGGACAGGGATCTCCTACGAGCAGTACTTC.